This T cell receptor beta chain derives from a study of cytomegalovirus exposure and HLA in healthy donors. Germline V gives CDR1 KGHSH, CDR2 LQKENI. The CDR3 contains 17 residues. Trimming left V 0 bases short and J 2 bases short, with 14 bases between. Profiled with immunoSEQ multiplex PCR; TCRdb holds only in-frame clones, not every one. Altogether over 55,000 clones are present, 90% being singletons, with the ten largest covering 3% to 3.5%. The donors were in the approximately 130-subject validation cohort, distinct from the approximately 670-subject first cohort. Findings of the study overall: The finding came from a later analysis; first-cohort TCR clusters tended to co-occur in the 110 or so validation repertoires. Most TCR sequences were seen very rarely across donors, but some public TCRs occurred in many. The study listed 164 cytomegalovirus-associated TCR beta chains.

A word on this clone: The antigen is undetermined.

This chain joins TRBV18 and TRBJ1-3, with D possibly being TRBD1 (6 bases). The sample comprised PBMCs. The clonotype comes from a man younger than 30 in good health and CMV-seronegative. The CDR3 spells CASSPPGAGLTGNTIYF. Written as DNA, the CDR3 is TGTGCCAGCTCACCACCGGGGGCAGGGCTTACTGGAAACACCATATATTTT. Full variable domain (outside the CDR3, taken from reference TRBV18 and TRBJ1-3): NAGVMQNPRHLVRRRGQEARLRCSPMKGHSHVYWYRQLPEEGLKFMVYLQKENIIDESGMPKERFSAEFPKEGPSILRIQQVVRGDSAAYFCASSPPGAGLTGNTIYFGEGSWLTVV.